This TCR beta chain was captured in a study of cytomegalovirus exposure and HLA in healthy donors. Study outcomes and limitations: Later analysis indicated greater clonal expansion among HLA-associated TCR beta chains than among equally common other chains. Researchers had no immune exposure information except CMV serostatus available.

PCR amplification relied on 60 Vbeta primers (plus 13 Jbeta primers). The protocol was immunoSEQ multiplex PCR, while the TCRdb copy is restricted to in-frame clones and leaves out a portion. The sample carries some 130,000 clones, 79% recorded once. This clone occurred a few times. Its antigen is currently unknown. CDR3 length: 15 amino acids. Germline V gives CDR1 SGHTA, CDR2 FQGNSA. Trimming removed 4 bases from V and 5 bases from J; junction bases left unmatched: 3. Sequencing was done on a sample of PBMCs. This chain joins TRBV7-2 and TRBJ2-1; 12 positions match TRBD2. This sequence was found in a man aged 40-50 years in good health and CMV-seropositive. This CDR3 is CASSWGLAGHNEQFF. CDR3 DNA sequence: TGTGCCAGCAGCTGGGGACTAGCGGGCCACAATGAGCAGTTCTTC.